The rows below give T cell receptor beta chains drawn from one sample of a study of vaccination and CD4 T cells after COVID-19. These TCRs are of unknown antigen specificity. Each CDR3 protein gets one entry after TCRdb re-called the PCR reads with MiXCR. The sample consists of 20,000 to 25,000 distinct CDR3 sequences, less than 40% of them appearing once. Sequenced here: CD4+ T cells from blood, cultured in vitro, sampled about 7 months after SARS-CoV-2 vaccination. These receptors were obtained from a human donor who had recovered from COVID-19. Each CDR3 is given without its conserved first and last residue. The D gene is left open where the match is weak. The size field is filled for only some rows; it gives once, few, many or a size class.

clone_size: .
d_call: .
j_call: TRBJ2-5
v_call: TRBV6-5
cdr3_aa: ASSYSRQNQETQY

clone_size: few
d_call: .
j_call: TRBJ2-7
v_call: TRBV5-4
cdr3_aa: ASSLAGFHEQY

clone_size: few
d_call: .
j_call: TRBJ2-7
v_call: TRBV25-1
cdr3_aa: ASIGKYEQY

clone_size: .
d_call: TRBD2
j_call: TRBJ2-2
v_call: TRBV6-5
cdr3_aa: ASSYTGGNTGELF

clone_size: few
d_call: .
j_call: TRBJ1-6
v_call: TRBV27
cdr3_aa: ASSLSSPRGSSYNSPLH

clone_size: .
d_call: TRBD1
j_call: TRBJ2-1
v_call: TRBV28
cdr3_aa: ASREHRGDTYNEQF

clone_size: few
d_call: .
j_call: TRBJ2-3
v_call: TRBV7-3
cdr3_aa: ASSYQSGDTQY

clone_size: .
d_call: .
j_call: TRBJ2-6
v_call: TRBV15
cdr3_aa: ATSRDLGSSSGANVLT

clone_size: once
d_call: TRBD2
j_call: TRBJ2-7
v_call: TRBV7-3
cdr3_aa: ASSLNLAGGVQY

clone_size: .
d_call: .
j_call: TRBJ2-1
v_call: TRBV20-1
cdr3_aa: SARGFTEGVHEQF

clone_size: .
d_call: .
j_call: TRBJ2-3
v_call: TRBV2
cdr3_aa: ASSSTGPPDTQY

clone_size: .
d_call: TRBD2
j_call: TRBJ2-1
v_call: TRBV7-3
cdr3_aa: ASSLMGGRFTNEQF

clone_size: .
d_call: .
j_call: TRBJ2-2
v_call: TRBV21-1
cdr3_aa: ASQEAPGELF

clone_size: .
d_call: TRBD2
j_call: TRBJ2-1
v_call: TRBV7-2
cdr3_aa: ASSLGRTSGNEQF

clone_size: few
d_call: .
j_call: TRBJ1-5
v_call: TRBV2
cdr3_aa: ASSPQGDQPQH

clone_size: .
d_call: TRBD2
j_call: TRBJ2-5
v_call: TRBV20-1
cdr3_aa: SADPLGLAGVQTQY

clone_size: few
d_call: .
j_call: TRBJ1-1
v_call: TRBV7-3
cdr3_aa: ASSLMARDTEAF

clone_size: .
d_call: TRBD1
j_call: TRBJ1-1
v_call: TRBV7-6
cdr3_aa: ASSSQGERTEAF

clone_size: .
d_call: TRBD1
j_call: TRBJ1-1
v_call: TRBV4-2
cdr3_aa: ASSQDPKIAGQGLMNTEAF

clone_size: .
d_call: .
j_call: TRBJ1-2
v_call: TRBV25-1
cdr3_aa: ASSDPGPPNYGYT

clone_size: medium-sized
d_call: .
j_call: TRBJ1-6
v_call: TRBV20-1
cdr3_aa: SAEGRGYSPLH

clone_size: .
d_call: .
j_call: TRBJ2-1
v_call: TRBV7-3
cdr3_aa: ASSLTSGTEQF

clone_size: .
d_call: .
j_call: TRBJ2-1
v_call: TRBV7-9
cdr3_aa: ASSSYVEQF

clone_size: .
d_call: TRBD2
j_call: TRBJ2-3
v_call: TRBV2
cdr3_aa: ASSGGGSTDTQY

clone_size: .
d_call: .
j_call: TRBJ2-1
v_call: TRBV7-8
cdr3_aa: ASSLAGPNNEQF

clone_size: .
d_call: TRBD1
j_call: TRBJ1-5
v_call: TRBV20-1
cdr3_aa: SARDAIGTAILTGNQPQH

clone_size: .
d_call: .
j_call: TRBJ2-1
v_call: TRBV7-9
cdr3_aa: ASSHSLGRMDNEQF

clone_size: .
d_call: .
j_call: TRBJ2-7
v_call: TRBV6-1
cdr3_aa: ASRSGKVQY

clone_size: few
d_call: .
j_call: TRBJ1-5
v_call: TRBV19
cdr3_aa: ASSMAKSNQPQH

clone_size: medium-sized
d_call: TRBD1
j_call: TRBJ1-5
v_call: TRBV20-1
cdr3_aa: SARATGGNWPQH

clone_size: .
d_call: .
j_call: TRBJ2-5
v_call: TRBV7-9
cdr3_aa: ASSLAGGPGHRQETQY

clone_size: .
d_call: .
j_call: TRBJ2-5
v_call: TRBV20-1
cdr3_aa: SARVGLGEETQY

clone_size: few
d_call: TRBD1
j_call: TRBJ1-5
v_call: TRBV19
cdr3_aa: ASRATGAGSQPQH

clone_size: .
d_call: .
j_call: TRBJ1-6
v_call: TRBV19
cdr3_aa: ASRPGISNSLH

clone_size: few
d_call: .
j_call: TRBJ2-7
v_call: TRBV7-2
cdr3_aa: ASSLDSGLFYEQY

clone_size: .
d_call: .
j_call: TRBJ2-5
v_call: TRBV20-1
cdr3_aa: SARDPTGAPEETQY

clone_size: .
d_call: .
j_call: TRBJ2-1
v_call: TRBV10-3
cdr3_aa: ASTRDPSYNEQF

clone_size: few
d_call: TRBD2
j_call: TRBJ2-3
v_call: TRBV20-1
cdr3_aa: SARRLAGGADTQY

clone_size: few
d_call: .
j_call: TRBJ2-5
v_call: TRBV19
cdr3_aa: ASSIEETQY

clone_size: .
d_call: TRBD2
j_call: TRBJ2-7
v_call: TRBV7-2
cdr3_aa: ASSLETSGPYEQY

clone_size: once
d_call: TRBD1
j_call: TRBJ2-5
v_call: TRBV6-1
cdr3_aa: ASSEALGDRRY

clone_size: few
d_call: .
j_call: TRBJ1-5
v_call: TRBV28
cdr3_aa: ASRRSRLSGNQPQH

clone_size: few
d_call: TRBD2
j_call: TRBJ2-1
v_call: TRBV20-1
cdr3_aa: SAISGTIYNEQF

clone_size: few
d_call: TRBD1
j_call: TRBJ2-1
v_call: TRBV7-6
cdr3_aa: ASSWNGQGNEQF

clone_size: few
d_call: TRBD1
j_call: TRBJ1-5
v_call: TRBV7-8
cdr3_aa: ASSLDRVLSQPQH

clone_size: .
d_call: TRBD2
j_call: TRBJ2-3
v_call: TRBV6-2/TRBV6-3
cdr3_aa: ASRKGIGGSQDTQY

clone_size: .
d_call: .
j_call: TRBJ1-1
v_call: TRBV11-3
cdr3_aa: ASSFQRATEAF

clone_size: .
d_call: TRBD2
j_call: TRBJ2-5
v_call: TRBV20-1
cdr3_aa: SARLAGDIQETQY

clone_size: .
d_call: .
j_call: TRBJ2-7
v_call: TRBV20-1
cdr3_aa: SARWGRQSSYEQY

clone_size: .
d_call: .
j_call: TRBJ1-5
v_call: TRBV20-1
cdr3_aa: SARDFQNSNQPQH

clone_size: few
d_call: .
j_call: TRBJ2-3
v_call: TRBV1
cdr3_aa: TSSQSGRASDRTADTQY

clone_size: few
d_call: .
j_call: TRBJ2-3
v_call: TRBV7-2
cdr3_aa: ASREAVVTDTQY

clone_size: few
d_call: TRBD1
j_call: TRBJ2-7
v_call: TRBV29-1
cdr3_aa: SAQGSHEQY

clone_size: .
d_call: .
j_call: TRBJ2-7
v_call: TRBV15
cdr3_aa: ATRAALLSYEQY

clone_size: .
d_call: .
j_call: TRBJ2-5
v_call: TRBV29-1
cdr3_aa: SVDESGGGTQY

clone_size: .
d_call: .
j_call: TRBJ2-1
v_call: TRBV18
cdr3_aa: ASSPRREVAYNEQF

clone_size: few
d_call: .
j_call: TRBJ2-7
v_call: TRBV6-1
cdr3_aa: ASTRGGWYEQY